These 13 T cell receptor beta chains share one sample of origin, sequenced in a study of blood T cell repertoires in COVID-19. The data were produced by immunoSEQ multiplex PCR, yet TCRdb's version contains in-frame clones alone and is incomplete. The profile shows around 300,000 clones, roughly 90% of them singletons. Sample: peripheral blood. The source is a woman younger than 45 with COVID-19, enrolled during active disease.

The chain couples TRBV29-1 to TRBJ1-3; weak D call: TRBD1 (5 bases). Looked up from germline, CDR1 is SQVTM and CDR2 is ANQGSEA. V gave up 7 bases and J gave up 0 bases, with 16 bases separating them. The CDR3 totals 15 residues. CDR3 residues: CSGLWGTLSGNTIYF. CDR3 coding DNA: TGCAGCGGCTTATGGGGGACTCTCTCTGGAAACACCATATATTTT. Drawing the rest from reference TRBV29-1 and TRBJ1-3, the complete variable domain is SAVISQKPSRDICQRGTSLTIQCQVDSQVTMMFWYRQQPGQSLTLIATANQGSEATYESGFVIDKFPISRPNLTFSTLTVSNMSPEDSSIYLCSGLWGTLSGNTIYFGEGSWLTVV.

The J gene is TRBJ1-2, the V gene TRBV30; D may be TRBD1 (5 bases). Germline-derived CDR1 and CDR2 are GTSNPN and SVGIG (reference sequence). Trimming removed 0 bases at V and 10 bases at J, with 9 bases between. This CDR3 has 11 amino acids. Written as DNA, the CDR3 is TGTGCCTGGAGTGTACAGGCAGTCTACACCTTC. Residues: CAWSVQAVYTF. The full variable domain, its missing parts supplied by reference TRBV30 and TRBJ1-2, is SQTIHQWPATLVQPVGSPLSLECTVEGTSNPNLYWYRQAAGRGLQLLFYSVGIGQISSEVPQNLSASRPQDRQFILSSKKLLLSDSGFYLCAWSVQAVYTFGSGTRLTVV.

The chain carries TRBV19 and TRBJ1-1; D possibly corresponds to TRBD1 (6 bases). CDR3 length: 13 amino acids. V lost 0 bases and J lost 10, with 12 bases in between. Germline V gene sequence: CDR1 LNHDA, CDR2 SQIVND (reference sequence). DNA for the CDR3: TGTGCCAGTAGTATAGAAGGTCAAGGGGGAGCTTTCTTT. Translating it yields CASSIEGQGGAFF.

The CDR3 bases are TGTGCCAGCGCTTTGCTCTTAGATGATCAGCCCCAGCATTTT. Its translation is CASALLLDDQPQHF. J is TRBJ1-5 and V is TRBV6-6; D unresolved. The CDR3 totals 14 residues. V was clipped by 8 bases and J by 5 bases, with 16 bases between them. The germline CDR1 and CDR2 sequences are MNHNY and SVGAGI (reference sequence).

CDR3 region: CASSKEGLAGKGNEQFF. The DNA of the CDR3 is TGTGCCAGCAGCAAGGAGGGACTAGCGGGAAAGGGAAATGAGCAGTTCTTC. The chain carries TRBV13 and TRBJ2-1, with 13 bases lining up with TRBD2. With 5 bases clipped from V and 7 bases from J, the junction kept 11 bases outside the gene matches. This CDR3 is 17 amino acids long. Germline V gene lookup returns CDR1 PRHDT and CDR2 FYEKMQ (reference sequence).

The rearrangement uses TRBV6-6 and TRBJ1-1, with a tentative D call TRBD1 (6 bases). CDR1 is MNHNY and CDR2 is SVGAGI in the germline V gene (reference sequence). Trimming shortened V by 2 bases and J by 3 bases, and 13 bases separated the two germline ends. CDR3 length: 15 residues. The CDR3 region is CASSYGRGGYTEAFF. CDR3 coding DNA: TGTGCCAGCAGTTACGGCAGGGGAGGGTACACTGAAGCTTTCTTT.

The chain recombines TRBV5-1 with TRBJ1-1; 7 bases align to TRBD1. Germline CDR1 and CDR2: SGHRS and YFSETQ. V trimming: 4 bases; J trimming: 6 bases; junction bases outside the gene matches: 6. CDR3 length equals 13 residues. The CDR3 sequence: CASSRDRESEAFF. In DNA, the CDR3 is TGCGCCAGCAGCCGCGACAGGGAGTCTGAAGCTTTCTTT.

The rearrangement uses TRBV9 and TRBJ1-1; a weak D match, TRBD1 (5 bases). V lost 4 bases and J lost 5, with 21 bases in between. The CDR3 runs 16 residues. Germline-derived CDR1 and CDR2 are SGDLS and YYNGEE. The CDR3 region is CASSPSSQGVGTEAFF. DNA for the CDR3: TGTGCCAGCAGCCCCTCTTCTCAGGGCGTGGGGACTGAAGCTTTCTTT.

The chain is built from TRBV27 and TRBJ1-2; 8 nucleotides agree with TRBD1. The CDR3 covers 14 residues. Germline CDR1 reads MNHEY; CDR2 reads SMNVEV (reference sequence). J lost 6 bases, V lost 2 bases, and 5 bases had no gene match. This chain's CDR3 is CASSLEGTGHGYTF. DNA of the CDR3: TGTGCCAGCAGTTTAGAAGGGACAGGCCATGGCTACACCTTC.

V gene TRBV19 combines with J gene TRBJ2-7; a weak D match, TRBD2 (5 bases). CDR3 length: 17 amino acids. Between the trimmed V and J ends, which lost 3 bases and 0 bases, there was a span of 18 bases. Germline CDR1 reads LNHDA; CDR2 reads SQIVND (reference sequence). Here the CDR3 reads CASSMDSGRSPSYEQYF. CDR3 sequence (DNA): TGTGCCAGTAGTATGGACTCGGGCCGATCGCCCTCCTACGAGCAGTACTTC.

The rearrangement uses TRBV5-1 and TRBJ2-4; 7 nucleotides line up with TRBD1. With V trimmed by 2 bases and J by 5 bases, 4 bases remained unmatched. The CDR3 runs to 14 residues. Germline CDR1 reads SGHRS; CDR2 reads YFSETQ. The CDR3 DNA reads TGCGCCAGCAGCTTTAGCGACAGGGAAAACATTCAGTACTTC. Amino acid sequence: CASSFSDRENIQYF.

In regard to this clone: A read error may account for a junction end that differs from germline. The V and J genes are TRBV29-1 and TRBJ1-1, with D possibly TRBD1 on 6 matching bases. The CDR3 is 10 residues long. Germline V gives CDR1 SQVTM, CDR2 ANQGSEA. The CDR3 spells CSVEEGARSF. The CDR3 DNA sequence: TGCAGCGTTGAAGAGGGGGCACGGTCGTTT.

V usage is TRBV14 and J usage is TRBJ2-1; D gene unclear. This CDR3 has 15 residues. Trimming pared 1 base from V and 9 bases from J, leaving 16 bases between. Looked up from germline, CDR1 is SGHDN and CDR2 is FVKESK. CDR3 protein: CASSQVGLSGTEQFF. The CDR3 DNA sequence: TGTGCCAGCAGCCAAGTCGGTCTAAGTGGTACTGAGCAGTTCTTC.